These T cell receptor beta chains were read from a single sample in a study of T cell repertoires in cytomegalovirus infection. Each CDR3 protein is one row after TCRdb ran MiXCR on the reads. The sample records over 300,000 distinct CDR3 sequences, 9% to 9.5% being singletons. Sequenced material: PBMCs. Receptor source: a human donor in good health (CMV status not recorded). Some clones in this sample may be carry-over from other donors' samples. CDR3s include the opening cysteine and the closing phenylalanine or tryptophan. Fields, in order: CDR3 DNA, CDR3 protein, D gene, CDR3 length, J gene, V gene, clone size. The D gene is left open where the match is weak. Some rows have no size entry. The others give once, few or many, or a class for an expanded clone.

TGTGCCAGCGCCGTTGACCTGGATACGCAGTATTTT	CASAVDLDTQYF	-	12	TRBJ2-3	TRBV2	few
TGTGCCAGCAGTTTAGCGGGGGCTAGCACAGATACGCAGTATTTT	CASSLAGASTDTQYF	-	15	TRBJ2-3	TRBV12-3/TRBV12-4	-
TGTGCCAGCAGCTTATTAGGCAGGGATGATGAGCAGTTCTTC	CASSLLGRDDEQFF	-	14	TRBJ2-1	TRBV7-9	many
TGTGCCAGCAGCTCCTACAGGGTTAACTATGGCTACACCTTC	CASSSYRVNYGYTF	-	14	TRBJ1-2	TRBV7-9	many
TGTGCCAGCAGTCAGACTGACTCCTACAATGAGCAGTTCTTC	CASSQTDSYNEQFF	-	14	TRBJ2-1	TRBV6-1	many
TGTGCCAGCAGCTCTTTAGCGGGAGGTGGCACAGATACGCAGTATTTT	CASSSLAGGGTDTQYF	TRBD2	16	TRBJ2-3	TRBV7-3	-
TGTGCCAGCAGTTTAGGAGGGAATGGTTTCTTT	CASSLGGNGFF	-	11	TRBJ1-1	TRBV28	-
TGTGCCAGCAGCTTAGTCGGTAGTAGAAACACCGGGGAGCTGTTTTTT	CASSLVGSRNTGELFF	-	16	TRBJ2-2	TRBV7-2	many
TGTGCCAGCAGTTCTTCTAGAGAGCGGGACGAGCAGTACTTC	CASSSSRERDEQYF	-	14	TRBJ2-7	TRBV12-3/TRBV12-4	many
TGTGCCAGCAGTGTGGAAGTCCCTTATGGCTACACCTTC	CASSVEVPYGYTF	-	13	TRBJ1-2	TRBV28	many
TGTGCCAGCACCCTGGGACAGGGCCTCTCCTACGAGCAGTACTTC	CASTLGQGLSYEQYF	TRBD1	15	TRBJ2-7	TRBV28	-
TGTGCCAGCAGTTCCGATGGACTAGCGGGAAAATTCGCCTACAATGAGCAGTTCTTC	CASSSDGLAGKFAYNEQFF	TRBD2	19	TRBJ2-1	TRBV28	-
TGCGCCAGCAGCCAACGTCTAGCGGGAGAAGGGACCCAGTACTTC	CASSQRLAGEGTQYF	TRBD2	15	TRBJ2-5	TRBV4-1	many
TGTGCCAGCAGTTCGCAGGTGGATACGCAGTATTTT	CASSSQVDTQYF	-	12	TRBJ2-3	TRBV12-3/TRBV12-4	-
TGTGCCAGCAGCTTAATTTTCCAGGGGGTTTACAATGAGCAGTTCTTC	CASSLIFQGVYNEQFF	TRBD1	16	TRBJ2-1	TRBV7-6	few
TGTGCCAGCAGCTTAGGGGGCCCAAACATTCAGTACTTC	CASSLGGPNIQYF	-	13	TRBJ2-4	TRBV7-2	many
TGTGCCAGCAGCCGGCTAAGGAGTGCCGGCAATGAGCAGTTCTTC	CASSRLRSAGNEQFF	-	15	TRBJ2-1	TRBV7-2	-
TGTGACAGCAGCCCACAGGGAGCTGGAAACACCATATATTTT	CDSSPQGAGNTIYF	-	14	TRBJ1-3	TRBV7-2	-
TGTGCCAGCACCAACGACAGGGGCGAGGGTGAGCAGTTCTTC	CASTNDRGEGEQFF	TRBD1	14	TRBJ2-1	TRBV7-2	-
TGTGCCAGCAATCAACAGGGTTACTCTGGCTACACCTTC	CASNQQGYSGYTF	-	13	TRBJ1-2	TRBV12-3/TRBV12-4	few
TGTGCCAGCAGCTCCCCCGGGAGAGCGGGAGCAAATACGCAGTATTTT	CASSSPGRAGANTQYF	TRBD2	16	TRBJ2-3	TRBV7-2	many
TGTGCCAGCAGCTTACGGGACAGCAGAAACACCATATATTTT	CASSLRDSRNTIYF	TRBD1	14	TRBJ1-3	TRBV7-2	many
TGTGCCAGCAGGCGTCCGGGACGGACGGGATCGAACACCGGGGAGCTGTTTTTT	CASRRPGRTGSNTGELFF	-	18	TRBJ2-2	TRBV11-2	few
TGTGCCAGCAGTCCCCGGGGGCCGGGGGGGACCCAGTACTTC	CASSPRGPGGTQYF	-	14	TRBJ2-5	TRBV7-2	many
TGTGCCAGCAGTCCTCAGGCAGGGATACGCCAAGAGACCCAGTACTTC	CASSPQAGIRQETQYF	-	16	TRBJ2-5	TRBV12-3/TRBV12-4	few
TGTGCCAGCAGCTTAAGAGGGACTAGTTTTGATGAGCAGTTCTTC	CASSLRGTSFDEQFF	TRBD2	15	TRBJ2-1	TRBV7-2	many